These T cell receptor beta chains were read from a single sample in a study of blood T cell repertoires in COVID-19. Produced via immunoSEQ multiplex PCR; TCRdb's table is partial and in-frame only. Of approximately 300,000 clones detected, about 80% appear once; the ten largest clones hold approximately 14%. The sample comprised peripheral blood. These receptors were taken from a person in their 70s with COVID-19, enrolled during active disease. The conserved cysteine and the conserved F or W are not part of the CDR3 here. Fields, in order: V gene, J gene, CDR3 protein.

v_gene: TRBV12-5; j_gene: TRBJ1-6; CDR3aa: ASGFEDSPLH
v_gene: TRBV14; j_gene: TRBJ1-4; CDR3aa: ASSEARRVGEKLF
v_gene: TRBV6-5; j_gene: TRBJ2-7; CDR3aa: ASTRQNEQY
v_gene: TRBV10-3; j_gene: TRBJ2-5; CDR3aa: AISGSVEPGETQY
v_gene: TRBV6-6; j_gene: TRBJ2-3; CDR3aa: ASSPLSSGASTDTQY
v_gene: TRBV19; j_gene: TRBJ2-7; CDR3aa: ASSRKGNSYEQY
v_gene: TRBV7-6; j_gene: TRBJ1-3; CDR3aa: ASSLGGTGKSGNTIY
v_gene: TRBV27; j_gene: TRBJ1-5; CDR3aa: ASSRGQGGQPQH
v_gene: TRBV5-1; j_gene: TRBJ1-1; CDR3aa: ASSGLERALNTEAF
v_gene: TRBV7-3; j_gene: TRBJ2-3; CDR3aa: ASSLNGQGVPDTQY
v_gene: TRBV4-1; j_gene: TRBJ2-1; CDR3aa: ASSQDPGFSSYNEQF
v_gene: TRBV6-4; j_gene: TRBJ2-1; CDR3aa: ASSDLVQRQGYNEQF
v_gene: TRBV30; j_gene: TRBJ1-2; CDR3aa: AWRVDSTFPYGYT
v_gene: TRBV7-2; j_gene: TRBJ2-5; CDR3aa: ASSLAGTRVPETQY
v_gene: TRBV5-4; j_gene: TRBJ1-2; CDR3aa: ASSPGTGRGGYT
v_gene: TRBV4-1; j_gene: TRBJ1-2; CDR3aa: ASSTRRVGYGYT
v_gene: TRBV27; j_gene: TRBJ2-2; CDR3aa: ASSLTPHRNTGELF
v_gene: TRBV15; j_gene: TRBJ2-2; CDR3aa: ATSRFRGTSGGKRHGELF
v_gene: TRBV4-3; j_gene: TRBJ1-2; CDR3aa: ASSQGVYGGGYGYT
v_gene: TRBV21-1; j_gene: TRBJ2-2; CDR3aa: ASSKGPGQDANTGELF